Shown below are 14 T cell receptor beta chains from a single sample sequenced in a study of cytomegalovirus exposure and HLA in healthy donors. Researchers ran the PCR with 60 Vbeta and 13 Jbeta primers. Here immunoSEQ multiplex PCR was the method, and the copy in TCRdb shows in-frame clones only, minus some. Among about 160,000 clones listed, about 81% were seen once. Sequenced sample: PBMCs. The receptors were gathered from a woman under 30 in good health and CMV-seronegative.

This clone was detected a few times. This same CDR3 is encoded by further DNA sequences in the sample. The chain is built from TRBV15 and TRBJ1-2; no clear D gene. Per the germline V gene, CDR1 is LNHNV and CDR2 is YYDKDF (reference sequence). This CDR3 contains 12 residues. V gave up 0 bases and J gave up 8 bases, with 7 bases separating them. This CDR3 reads CATSRDSGGYTF. CDR3 DNA: TGTGCCACCAGCAGAGACAGCGGGGGCTACACCTTC.

The genes are TRBV6-1 and TRBJ2-3; D gene uncertain. This CDR3 contains 14 residues. The germline V gene has CDR1 MNHNS and CDR2 SASEGT. V lost 3 bases to trimming and J lost 0 bases, with 7 bases between them. CDR3: CASSEGWSTDTQYF. CDR3 bases: TGTGCCAGCAGTGAGGGCTGGAGCACAGATACGCAGTATTTT.

The chain is built from TRBV7-3 and TRBJ2-1, with 9 bases fitting TRBD1. The germline CDR1 and CDR2 sequences are SGHTA and FQGTGA. The CDR3 has 16 residues. With 2 bases clipped from V and 5 bases from J, the junction kept 7 bases outside the gene matches. The DNA for the CDR3 is TGTGCCAGCAGCTTATCCGGGACAGGGAGGCACAATGAGCAGTTCTTC. It yields the protein CASSLSGTGRHNEQFF.

The rearrangement joins TRBV6-6 to TRBJ1-2, with 10 bases aligning to TRBD1. Germline values: CDR1 MNHNY, CDR2 SVGAGI (reference sequence). The CDR3 spans 14 residues. Trimming removed 7 bases from V and 2 bases from J; junction bases left unmatched: 4. CDR3 in amino acids: CASTRDRGNYGYTF. CDR3 in DNA: TGTGCCAGCACCCGGGACAGGGGCAACTATGGCTACACCTTC.

The V gene is TRBV27, the J gene TRBJ2-2; TRBD2 might be the D (6 bases). CDR3 size: 14 residues. Germline V gene sequence: CDR1 MNHEY, CDR2 SMNVEV (reference sequence). The V and J ends lost 4 bases and 1 base respectively, with 7 bases between them. CDR3 in amino acids: CASSWGGNTGELFF. The CDR3 DNA reads TGTGCCAGCAGTTGGGGAGGGAACACCGGGGAGCTGTTTTTT.

The chain employs TRBV5-1 and TRBJ2-1; 10 bases match TRBD2. Unmatched junction bases numbered 13, after V lost 4 bases and J lost 3 bases. Germline V lookup: CDR1 SGHRS, CDR2 YFSETQ. This CDR3 region has 18 residues. DNA for the CDR3: TGCGCCAGCAGCCTAGCCCCAGGTACTAGCGGGAACTACAATGAGCAGTTCTTC. Translating it yields CASSLAPGTSGNYNEQFF.

In this sample, this clone turned up once. This chain links TRBV6-1 with TRBJ2-5; D perhaps matches TRBD2 (6 bases). Germline CDR1 is MNHNS and CDR2 is SASEGT. Trimming cost V 6 bases and J 5 bases, with 16 bases left between them. The CDR3 runs 14 residues. The CDR3 coding sequence is TGTGCCAGCAGACCCCCGAGCGGGCTGGAGACCCAGTACTTC. Its translation is CASRPPSGLETQYF.

V is TRBV5-1 and J is TRBJ2-1; weak D call: TRBD2 (5 bases). Germline V gene sequence: CDR1 SGHRS, CDR2 YFSETQ. The V end lost 2 bases, the J end lost 6 bases, and 6 bases lay between the germline ends. The CDR3 runs 12 residues. The DNA of the CDR3 is TGCGCCAGCAGCTTCGGGGTCAATGAGCAGTTCTTC. Amino acid sequence: CASSFGVNEQFF.

In its sample, this clone was seen a few times. The chain links TRBV7-2 to TRBJ1-4, with D maybe TRBD1 (6 bases). Germline-derived CDR1 and CDR2 are SGHTA and FQGNSA. This CDR3 comprises 15 residues. The V and J ends lost 8 bases and 0 bases respectively, with 13 bases between them. This CDR3 reads CASCPGAATNEKLFF. In nucleotides, the CDR3 is TGTGCCAGCTGCCCAGGGGCTGCAACTAATGAAAAACTGTTTTTT. Based on the CDR3 plus reference TRBV7-2 and TRBJ1-4, the full variable domain is GAGVSQSPSNKVTEKGKDVELRCDPISGHTALYWYRQSLGQGLEFLIYFQGNSAPDKSGLPSDRFSAERTGGSVSTLTIQRTQQEDSAVYLCASCPGAATNEKLFFGSGTQLSVL.

Notes on this clone: Different DNA sequences within this sample yield the same CDR3. CDR3: CASSLQGPNTEAFF. CDR3 bases: TGCGCCAGCAGCTTACAGGGTCCGAACACTGAAGCTTTCTTT. This rearrangement joins TRBV5-1 to TRBJ1-1, with a weak D call TRBD1 (6 bases). Germline lookup yields CDR1 SGHRS and CDR2 YFSETQ. This CDR3 has 14 residues. Trimming pared 2 bases from V and 1 base from J, leaving 9 bases between.

A single count supports this clone. V gene TRBV19 combines with J gene TRBJ2-5; 9 bases align to TRBD1. Germline V gene lookup returns CDR1 LNHDA and CDR2 SQIVND (reference sequence). V shed 5 bases, J shed 5 bases, and the junction held 9 bases outside the gene matches. The length of the CDR3 is 15 residues. CDR3 coding DNA: TGTGCCAGTAGTGGATGGAGACAGGGGGTCGAGACCCAGTACTTC. Translation: CASSGWRQGVETQYF.

The CDR3, as DNA: TGTGCCAGCAGCCGGGTTCCGGAGTGGTATGGCTACACCTTC. It translates to CASSRVPEWYGYTF. The genes are TRBV27 and TRBJ1-2; no definite D call. The CDR3 extends over 14 amino acids. Per germline, CDR1 MNHEY and CDR2 SMNVEV (reference sequence). V was clipped by 6 bases and J by 5 bases, with 16 bases between them.

This rearrangement joins TRBV6-5 to TRBJ1-2, with D tentatively TRBD1 (5 bases). Germline-derived CDR1 and CDR2 are MNHEY and SVGAGI. Trimming cost V 2 bases and J 7 bases, with 14 bases left between them. This CDR3 is built from 14 residues. The CDR3 loop is CASSYGGTVSGYTF. As DNA, the CDR3 is TGTGCCAGCAGTTACGGGGGGACGGTCTCTGGCTACACCTTC.

This clone was detected a few times. The chain recombines TRBV7-2 with TRBJ1-3; D is unclear. Trimming removed 2 bases from V and 0 bases from J, with 11 bases in between. The CDR3 runs to 16 residues. Germline loops: CDR1 SGHTA, CDR2 FQGNSA. The CDR3 sequence is CASSLTSSGSGNTIYF. In DNA, the CDR3 is TGTGCCAGCAGCTTAACGTCGTCAGGCTCTGGAAACACCATATATTTT.